One TCR beta chain is described in this entry. The antigen is undetermined. Germline CDR1 is MNHEY and CDR2 is SVGAGI. Trimming removed 7 bases from V and 7 bases from J, with 2 bases in between. The CDR3 is 8 amino acids. Patients who underwent sequencing had shown CD8+CD57+ cell expansion by flow cytometry. Every patient had severe acquired aplastic anemia. These data come from a study of CD8+CD57+ T cells in acquired aplastic anemia. General study findings and limits: A set of around 30 CD8+ CDR3 sequences was shared between patients and controls, and these sequences appeared highly expressed in patients. The CD8+ Simpson's diversity of patients and controls was not significantly different.

According to the study, genomic DNA was the template for TCR beta VDJ and CDR3 profiling. TCRdb redid the calling of the reads with MiXCR, one entry per CDR3 protein. Of around 200,000 distinct CDR3 sequences in the sample, 48% are singletons; the top ten hold approximately 13%. Sequenced input: sorted CD4+, CD8+, or CD8+CD57+ T cells (not recorded which) from PBMCs. The chain recombines TRBV6-5 with TRBJ2-7; no clear D. This clonotype was obtained from a human donor with aplastic anemia. The CDR3 here is CASKEQYF. DNA for the CDR3: TGTGCCAGCAAGGAGCAGTACTTC.